This T cell receptor beta chain derives from a study of blood T cell repertoires in COVID-19. The length of the CDR3 is 15 residues. Germline-derived CDR1 and CDR2 are LGHDT and YNNKEL (reference sequence). Trimming removed 1 base from V and 4 bases from J; junction bases left unmatched: 3. TCRdb keeps only in-frame clones here, not all; method: immunoSEQ multiplex PCR. Of about 200,000 clones listed, approximately 92% are singletons. The material sequenced was peripheral blood. This chain uses TRBV3-1 (or the pseudogene TRBV3-2) with TRBJ2-5, with 10 bases matching TRBD1. This sequence originates from a man aged 50-60 years with acute or convalescent COVID-19. CDR3 coding DNA: TGTGCCAGCAGCCAAGTTGGGACAGGGGCAGAGACCCAGTACTTC. This codes for CASSQVGTGAETQYF.